Sequencing of this T cell receptor beta chain was carried out in a study of beta chain features in type 1 diabetes. Study background: Patients and healthy donors were similar in age, gender and cell yields. Study conclusions and caveats: Shorter TCRB CDR3s, moderately but significantly so, were found in Type 1 diabetes patients in all four CD4+ subsets.

This clone was found many times. The antigen is not known. The investigators reverse transcribed all of the isolated RNA, so they sequenced expressed TCRB transcripts. Only in-frame clones appear in the TCRdb table, and some are missing; sequencing was by immunoSEQ multiplex PCR. The sample consists of some 160,000 clones, just over 9% of them appearing once. Each sorted population was over 95% pure. The origin of this receptor is a woman between 18 and 30 years old in good health. The source material was central memory CD4+ T cells from blood.

The CDR3 spells CAWNRDRPHGYTF. The CDR3 DNA follows: TGTGCCTGGAATAGAGACAGACCGCATGGCTACACCTTC. The rearrangement uses TRBV30 and TRBJ1-2; the D gene is possibly TRBD1 (5 bases). The V end lost 4 bases, the J end lost 6 bases, and 15 bases lay between the germline ends. There are 13 residues in the CDR3. The V gene's germline CDR1 is GTSNPN and CDR2 SVGIG (reference sequence).